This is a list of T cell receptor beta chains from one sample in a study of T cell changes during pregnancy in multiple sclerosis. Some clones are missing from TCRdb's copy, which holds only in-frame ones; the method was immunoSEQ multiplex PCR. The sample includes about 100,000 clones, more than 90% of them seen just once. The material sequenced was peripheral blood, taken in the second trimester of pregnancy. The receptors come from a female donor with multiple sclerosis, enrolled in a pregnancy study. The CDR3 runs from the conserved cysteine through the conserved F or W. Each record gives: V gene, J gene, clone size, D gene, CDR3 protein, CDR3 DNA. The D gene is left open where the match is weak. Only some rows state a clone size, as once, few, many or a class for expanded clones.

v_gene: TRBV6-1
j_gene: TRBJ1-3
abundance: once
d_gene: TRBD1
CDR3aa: CASSKGQGTGNTIYF
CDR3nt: TGTGCCAGCAGTAAGGGACAGGGGACTGGAAACACCATATATTTT

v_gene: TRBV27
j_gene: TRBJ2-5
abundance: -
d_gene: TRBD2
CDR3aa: CASSLVPSGAQETQYF
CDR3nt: TGTGCCAGCAGTTTAGTCCCTAGCGGGGCCCAAGAGACCCAGTACTTC

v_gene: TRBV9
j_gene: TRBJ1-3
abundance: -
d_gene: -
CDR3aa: CASSVDGGTGNTIYF
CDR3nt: TGTGCCAGCAGCGTAGATGGGGGGACTGGAAACACCATATATTTT

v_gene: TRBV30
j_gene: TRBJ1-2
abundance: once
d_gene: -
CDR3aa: CAWKSERYGYTF
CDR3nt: TGTGCCTGGAAATCAGAGCGCTATGGCTACACCTTC

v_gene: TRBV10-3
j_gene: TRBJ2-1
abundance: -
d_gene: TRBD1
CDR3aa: CAILGTGNEQFF
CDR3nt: TGTGCCATCCTGGGGACAGGGAATGAGCAGTTCTTC

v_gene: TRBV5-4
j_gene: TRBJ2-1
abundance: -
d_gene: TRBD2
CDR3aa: CASSSPGGPNEQFF
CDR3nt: TGTGCCAGCAGCTCGCCGGGAGGGCCTAATGAGCAGTTCTTC

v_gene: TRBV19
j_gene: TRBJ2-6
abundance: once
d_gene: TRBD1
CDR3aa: CASSFKSGTGGTSPSRANVLTF
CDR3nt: TGTGCCAGTAGTTTCAAATCCGGGACAGGGGGTACCTCACCCTCCAGGGCCAACGTCCTGACTTTC

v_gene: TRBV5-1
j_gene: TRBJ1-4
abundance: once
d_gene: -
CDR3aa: CASTRQDPGLEKLFF
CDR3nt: TGCGCCAGCACCCGACAGGATCCAGGGCTCGAAAAACTGTTTTTT

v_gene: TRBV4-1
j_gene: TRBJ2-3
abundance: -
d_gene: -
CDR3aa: CASSLAPHERVTTDTQYF
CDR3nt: TGCGCCAGCAGCCTAGCACCGCACGAGCGGGTCACGACAGATACGCAGTATTTT

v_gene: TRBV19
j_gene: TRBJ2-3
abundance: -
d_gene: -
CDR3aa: CASSPGLGTDTQYF
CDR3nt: TGTGCCAGTAGCCCCGGACTGGGCACAGATACGCAGTATTTT

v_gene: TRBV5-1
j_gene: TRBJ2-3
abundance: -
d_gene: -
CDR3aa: CASSLRGSGDTQYF
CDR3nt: TGCGCCAGCAGCTTGCGAGGCTCTGGAGATACGCAGTATTTT

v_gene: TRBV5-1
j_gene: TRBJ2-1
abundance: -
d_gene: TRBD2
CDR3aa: CASSTKSGSVNEQFF
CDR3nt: TGCGCCAGCAGCACAAAGAGCGGGAGTGTCAATGAGCAGTTCTTC

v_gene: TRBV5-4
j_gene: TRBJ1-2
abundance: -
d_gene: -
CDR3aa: CASSSTGLNYGYTF
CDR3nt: TGTGCCAGCAGCTCGACAGGTCTGAACTATGGCTACACCTTC

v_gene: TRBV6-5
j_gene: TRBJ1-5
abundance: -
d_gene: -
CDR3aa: CASSPGRGGNQPQHF
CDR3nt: TGTGCCAGCAGTCCCGGCAGGGGTGGCAATCAGCCCCAGCATTTT

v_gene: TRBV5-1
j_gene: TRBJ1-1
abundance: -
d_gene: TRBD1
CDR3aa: CASSTLGQGGTEAFF
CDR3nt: TGCGCCAGCAGCACCCTGGGACAGGGAGGCACTGAAGCTTTCTTT

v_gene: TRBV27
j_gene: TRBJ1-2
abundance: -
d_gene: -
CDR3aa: CASSPNGGNYGYTF
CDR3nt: TGTGCCAGCAGTCCGAACGGGGGTAACTATGGCTACACCTTC

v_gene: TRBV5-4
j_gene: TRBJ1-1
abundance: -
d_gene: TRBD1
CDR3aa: CASSQSTGIYTEAFF
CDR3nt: TGTGCCAGCAGCCAATCGACAGGGATATACACTGAAGCTTTCTTT

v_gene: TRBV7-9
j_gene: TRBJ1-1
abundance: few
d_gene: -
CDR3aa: CASSFGEGTEAFF
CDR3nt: TGTGCCAGCAGCTTCGGGGAGGGCACTGAAGCTTTCTTT

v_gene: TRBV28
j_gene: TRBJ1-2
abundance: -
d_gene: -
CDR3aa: CASSLRQDSYGYTF
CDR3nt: TGTGCCAGCAGTTTGAGACAGGATAGCTATGGCTACACCTTC

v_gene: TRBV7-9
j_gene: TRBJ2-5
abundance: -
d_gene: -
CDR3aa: CASSIRDQETQYF
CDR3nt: TGTGCCAGCAGCATCCGGGACCAAGAGACCCAGTACTTC

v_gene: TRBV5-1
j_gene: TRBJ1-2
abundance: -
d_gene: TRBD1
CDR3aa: CASSSTGQTYGYTF
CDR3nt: TGCGCCAGCAGCTCAACGGGACAGACCTATGGCTACACCTTC

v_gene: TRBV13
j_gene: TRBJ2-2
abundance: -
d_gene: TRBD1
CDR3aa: CASSFRGGLFRGTGELFF
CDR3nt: TGTGCCAGCAGCTTTAGAGGGGGCCTCTTCCGTGGCACCGGGGAGCTGTTTTTT

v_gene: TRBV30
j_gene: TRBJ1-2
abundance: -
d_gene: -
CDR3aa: CAWSFRSYGYTF
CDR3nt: TGTGCCTGGAGCTTCCGGAGCTATGGCTACACCTTC

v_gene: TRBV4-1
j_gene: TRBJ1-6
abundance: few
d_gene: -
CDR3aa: CASSQLGQNSPLHF
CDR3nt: TGCGCCAGCAGCCAACTCGGACAGAACTCACCCCTCCACTTT